This T cell receptor (beta chain) is from a study of cytomegalovirus exposure and HLA in healthy donors. Study-wide results and limits: Researchers reported in a later analysis that a missense DCLRE1C variant was tied to TCR beta V- and J-gene trimming. TCR beta V segments were, for the most part, productive about 87% or about 30% of the time in an earlier analysis.

PCR involved 60 Vbeta and 13 Jbeta primers. Profiled with immunoSEQ multiplex PCR; TCRdb holds only in-frame clones, not every one. The sample gives about 170,000 clones, 65% to 85% of which show up once; 2.5% to 3% is in the top ten. There are 13 residues in the CDR3. The V end was cut by 6 bases, the J end by 8 bases, with 17 bases between. CDR1 and CDR2 from the germline V gene are SQVTM and ANQGSEA. Comment on this clone: Its target is not known.

The source material was PBMCs. The sequence derives from a woman in her fifties or sixties in good health and CMV-seropositive. The rearrangement joins TRBV29-1 to TRBJ2-1, with D perhaps matching TRBD2 (7 bases). Written as DNA, the CDR3 is TGCAGCGTCGACCGCTCGGGGGGCTATGAGCAGTTCTTC. Its translation is CSVDRSGGYEQFF.